The clone carrying this TCR beta chain showed up many times. Its target is not known. The library was designed around alpha chains, so this beta chain is a stray read whose abundance carries little weight. Time point described: sample taken at primary tumor resection. The sequenced material consisted of unsorted whole RNA from tumor, nontumor lung or frozen PBMC. V was cut by 5 bases and J by 2 bases, with 8 bases left in between. CDR1 and CDR2 (germline): SNHLY, FYNNEI. CDR3 length: 13 residues. The sample originates from a study of spatial heterogeneity in lung cancer. Study-wide background: More than 8.5 raw reads, on average, carried each unique TCR and UMI combination. Overall study findings and caveats: Among blood samples, ubiquitous expanded tumor TCRs appeared more at resection than at follow-up.

TCRdb recomputed calls from the 5' RACE reads with MiXCR, one row per CDR3 protein. The table has fewer than 15,000 distinct CDR3 sequences, roughly 3.9% seen once; the top ten hold 35% to 50%. Sample: PBMCs, taken at surgery. The chain uses TRBV2 and TRBJ2-3, with D possibly matching TRBD2 (5 bases). This TCR was recovered from a male donor with early-stage non-small cell lung cancer. The CDR3 DNA reads as TGTGCCAGCAGTTCCGACTACACAGATACGCAGTATTTT. This sequence encodes CASSSDYTDTQYF.